The 10 T cell receptor beta chains given below trace back to one sample, sequenced in a study of early T cells in non-severe SARS-CoV-2 infection. From the 5' RACE reads, TCRdb called clonotypes with MiXCR, one entry per CDR3 protein. Of over 75,000 distinct CDR3 sequences listed, less than 15% are singletons. Sequenced sample: whole blood. These receptors were taken from an adult who was a healthcare worker with PCR-confirmed SARS-CoV-2 infection or an uninfected control (not recorded which).

The rearrangement uses TRBV29-1 and TRBJ1-2; 7 bases align to TRBD1. The CDR3 sequence is 12 residues long. V lost 6 bases and J lost 4; bases outside the gene matches: 5. Germline loops: CDR1 SQVTM, CDR2 ANQGSEA. The DNA of the CDR3 is TGCAGCGTAATCGGACAGGCCTATGGCTACACCTTC. Its protein is CSVIGQAYGYTF.

This clonotype was recorded many times. Relative to the germline gene, one junction end is altered; a read error may explain this. This chain uses TRBV6-6 with TRBJ1-1; D is possibly TRBD1 (5 bases). CDR1 MNHNY and CDR2 SVGAGI come from the germline V gene (reference sequence). This CDR3 is built from 16 residues. CDR3 sequence reads: CASSHGYGAGNTEVFF. In DNA, the CDR3 is TGTGCCAGCAGTCACGGGTACGGGGCTGGGAACACTGAAGTTTTCTTT.

A few counts support this clonotype. The V gene is TRBV7-9, the J gene TRBJ2-7; maybe TRBD1 (5 bases). The germline V and J ends were trimmed by 5 bases and 0 bases, with 14 bases remaining between them. CDR3 length: 15 amino acids. Germline CDR1 and CDR2: SEHNR and FQNEAQ (reference sequence). CDR3 nucleotide sequence: TGTGCCAGCAGCCAGACAGAATTTAGCTCCTACGAGCAGTACTTC. It translates to CASSQTEFSSYEQYF.

This clonotype was detected ten times or more. The chain is built from TRBV11-2 and TRBJ1-6; D unclear. Trimming took off 4 bases at V and 8 bases at J, with 33 bases between the two ends. Germline V gene sequence: CDR1 SGHAT, CDR2 FQNNGV. CDR3 length: 21 residues. The CDR3 bases are TGTGCCAGCAGCTCCCCGCCTTTCGCTGCTTTTAGACGGAGGACGGATTCACCCCTCCACTTT. It codes for CASSSPPFAAFRRRTDSPLHF.

V is TRBV10-3 and J is TRBJ1-4, with TRBD1 as a possible D gene (5 bases). The length of the CDR3 is 15 residues. The V gene's germline CDR1 is ENHRY and CDR2 SYGVKD. Trimming pared 2 bases from V and 7 bases from J, leaving 14 bases between. The CDR3 DNA is TGTGCCATCAGTGAGGCTGGATCGGGGGGTGAAAAACTGTTTTTT. As protein: CAISEAGSGGEKLFF.

The V and J genes are TRBV27 and TRBJ2-3; no reliable D call. CDR3 length: 14 amino acids. Germline CDR1 reads MNHEY; CDR2 reads SMNVEV (reference sequence). The ends were cut back, 7 bases at V and 4 bases at J, with 15 bases in the middle. The CDR3 sequence: CASNNPDEADTQYF. The CDR3 DNA follows: TGTGCCAGCAATAACCCGGACGAGGCAGATACGCAGTATTTT.

The V gene is TRBV20-1, the J gene TRBJ2-3, with D possibly matching TRBD1 (6 bases). V dropped 0 bases and J dropped 0 bases, with 13 bases sitting between them. This CDR3 has 16 residues. Germline V CDR1 and CDR2: DFQATT, SNEGSKA (reference sequence). The CDR3 is CSARDPAGASTDTQYF. The DNA of the CDR3 is TGCAGTGCTAGAGATCCCGCAGGGGCTAGCACAGATACGCAGTATTTT.

Notes on this clonotype: Given a much more abundant clone one base away, this may be a read error. CDR3 amino acids: CAGSQVGEKGYGYTF. In nucleotides, the CDR3 is TGTGCCGGCAGCCAAGTGGGGGAGAAGGGCTATGGCTACACCTTC. The chain links TRBV3-1 to TRBJ1-2; maybe TRBD1 (5 bases). CDR1 is LGHDT, CDR2 YNNKEL, per germline (reference sequence). This CDR3 comprises 15 residues. Using reference TRBV3-1 and TRBJ1-2 for the parts outside the CDR3, the full variable domain is DTAVSQTPKYLVTQMGNDKSIKCEQNLGHDTMYWYKQDSKKFLKIMFSYNNKELIINETVPNRFSPKSPDKAHLNLHINSLELGDSAVYFCAGSQVGEKGYGYTFGSGTRLTVV.

CDR3 residues: CSVEQKGGSEAFF. CDR3 DNA: TGCAGCGTTGAACAGAAGGGGGGCTCTGAAGCTTTCTTT. The chain employs TRBV29-1 and TRBJ1-1; D perhaps matches TRBD1 (6 bases). Trimming shortened V by 2 bases and J by 6 bases, and 13 bases separated the two germline ends. Germline V CDR1 and CDR2: SQVTM, ANQGSEA. This CDR3 comprises 13 residues.

This rearrangement joins TRBV7-9 to TRBJ1-5; TRBD1 matches 7 bases. CDR3 length: 15 amino acids. The J segment lost 0 bases and the V segment lost 3 bases, leaving 2 bases of the junction unmatched. Germline CDR1 and CDR2: SEHNR and FQNEAQ (reference sequence). The CDR3 spells CASSFEGASNQPQHF. The CDR3 DNA follows: TGTGCCAGCAGCTTTGAGGGGGCTAGCAATCAGCCCCAGCATTTT.